Listed here is a single T cell receptor (beta chain). Its target is unknown. This table comes from immunoSEQ multiplex PCR, and its TCRdb copy is limited to in-frame clones, with some not included. The sample includes hundreds of thousands of clones, approximately 92% of them seen just once. Naive CD8 cells lacked CD45RO and underwent positive selection for CCR7, leaving out terminally differentiated effector memory CD45RA+ cells. The data derive from a study of shared clonotypes between healthy human individuals. Study-level results: Clonotypes not shared had lower generation probabilities than those common to all four donors.

This CDR3 contains 13 residues. Trimming removed 5 bases from V and 7 bases from J; junction bases left unmatched: 5. Germline V gene lookup returns CDR1 PRHDT and CDR2 FYEKMQ (reference sequence). The receptor's source is a man under 40 in good health. Source material: naive CD8+ T cells sorted from blood. The rearrangement links TRBV13 to TRBJ2-7; 10 nucleotides align to TRBD1. The CDR3 region is CASSRQGAGEQYF. CDR3 nucleotides: TGTGCCAGCAGCCGACAGGGGGCGGGTGAGCAGTACTTC.